The rows below give T cell receptor beta chains drawn from one sample of a study of T cells after somatic rescue of genetic block. The data were produced by immunoSEQ multiplex PCR, yet TCRdb's version contains in-frame clones alone and is incomplete. Of around 7,000 clones listed, approximately 81% are singletons. The sample taken for sequencing was peripheral blood mononuclear cells (PBMCs). The receptors here all came from a boy aged 10-17 years. Each CDR3 is given with its conserved first and last residue. A D gene is named only where the DNA matches it firmly. Only some rows state a clone size, as once, few, many or a class for expanded clones.

>TRBV21-1|-|TRBJ2-5|once
-
CWGQGARETQYF
>TRBV27|-|TRBJ1-2|-
TGTGCCAGCAGTTTTGGGGGACACTATGGCTACACCTTC
CASSFGGHYGYTF
>TRBV7-2|-|TRBJ1-2|-
TGTGCCAGCAGCTTATCGTGGGGAGGTAACTATGGCTACACCTTC
CASSLSWGGNYGYTF
>TRBV5-4|TRBD1|TRBJ2-3|-
TGTGCCAGCAGCTTGGGGGGACAGGGAGGAACAGATACGCAGTATTTT
CASSLGGQGGTDTQYF
>TRBV10-2|TRBD2|TRBJ2-3|-
TGCGCCAGCAAAGGGGATCCTAGCGGGAGTCGGACGCAGTATTTT
CASKGDPSGSRTQYF
>TRBV7-9|-|TRBJ1-1|-
TGTGCCAGCAGCCAAGTACAGGCGTCCACTGAAGCTTTCTTT
CASSQVQASTEAFF
>TRBV7-3|-|TRBJ1-1|-
TGTGCCAGCAGCTTTAGCTACACTGAAGCTTTCTTT
CASSFSYTEAFF
>TRBV15|-|TRBJ2-1|-
TGTGCCACCAGCAGAGAAGGGACGGCACATGAGCAGTTCTTC
CATSREGTAHEQFF
>TRBV5-6|-|TRBJ2-6|-
TGTGCCAGCAGCTTGGGAGCCCCTGGGGCCAACGTCCTGACTTTC
CASSLGAPGANVLTF
>TRBV29-1|-|TRBJ1-4|-
TGCAGCGTTGGCCGGAGTAATGAAAAACTGTTTTTT
CSVGRSNEKLFF
>TRBV9|-|TRBJ1-2|-
TGTGCCAGCGGCACTTGGGGGCGGAACTATGGCTACACCTTC
CASGTWGRNYGYTF
>TRBV7-8|-|TRBJ1-1|-
TGTGCCAGCAGCTCTTCACAGGGCCCGAGCACTGAAGCTTTCTTT
CASSSSQGPSTEAFF
>TRBV6-1|-|TRBJ1-1|-
TGTGCCAGCAGTATAAAACAGAGTCTGAACACTGAAGCTTTCTTT
CASSIKQSLNTEAFF
>TRBV7-3|TRBD1|TRBJ1-2|once
TGTGCCAGCAGCCCTACAGGGGGCCGTGGCTACACCTTC
CASSPTGGRGYTF
>TRBV6-5|-|TRBJ2-7|-
TGTGCCAGCAGTTACGATGGGGACGAGCAGTACTTC
CASSYDGDEQYF
>TRBV25-1|TRBD2|TRBJ2-5|-
TGTGCCAGCAGTGAAGCGGGAGGGCTAAGTCCCCAAGAGACCCAGTACTTC
CASSEAGGLSPQETQYF
>TRBV2|TRBD2|TRBJ2-1|-
TGTGCCAGCGTGAGAGGGATAGCGGGAGCCCTCGGGGATGAGCAGTTCTTC
CASVRGIAGALGDEQFF
>TRBV5-4|-|TRBJ2-6|few
TGTGCCAGCAGCTATTTCCCCCCCTCTGGGGCCAACGTCCTGACTTTC
CASSYFPPSGANVLTF
>TRBV7-9|-|TRBJ2-1|-
TGTGCCAGCAGCGCAGGCTCCAGGGATGAGCAGTTCTTC
CASSAGSRDEQFF
>TRBV6-1|-|TRBJ2-7|few
TGTGCCAGCAGTGAAGGAGGTCCGACTTTCCCCTACGAGCAGTACTTC
CASSEGGPTFPYEQYF
>TRBV5-6|-|TRBJ2-7|once
TGTGCCAGCAGCTTGGGGACCTACGAGCAGTACTTC
CASSLGTYEQYF
>TRBV9|-|TRBJ2-3|-
TGTGCCAGCAGCGTAGAGGGGTTGGATACGCAGTATTTT
CASSVEGLDTQYF
>TRBV29-1|-|TRBJ2-7|-
TGCAGCGCAGGGGGGACCCCCTACGAGCAGTACTTC
CSAGGTPYEQYF
>TRBV11-2|-|TRBJ1-4|-
TGTGCCAGCAGCTTAGATCCCCCTCAGACAGGACTCAATGAAAAACTGTTTTTT
CASSLDPPQTGLNEKLFF
>TRBV12-5|TRBD1|TRBJ1-1|-
TGTGCTAGTGGTTTGGAGGGGGCGGACACTGAAGCTTTCTTT
CASGLEGADTEAFF
>TRBV6-6|TRBD2|TRBJ2-1|-
TGTGCCAGCAGTTTGGTGACGGGAGGGCCAAACAATGAGCAGTTCTTC
CASSLVTGGPNNEQFF
>TRBV9|TRBD2|TRBJ2-1|-
TGTGCCAGCAGCACCTACGGGACTAGCAATGAGCAGTTCTTC
CASSTYGTSNEQFF
>TRBV18|-|TRBJ2-5|-
TGTGCCAGCGGGACCTTAGAGACCCAGTACTTC
CASGTLETQYF
>TRBV11-2|TRBD1|TRBJ2-7|-
TGTGCCAGCAGCTTAGTGTCCGGGACAGGGGGAGGCGGTTACGAGCAGTACTTC
CASSLVSGTGGGGYEQYF
>TRBV15|-|TRBJ1-5|-
TGTGCCACCAGCAGCGACAGTCGAGTTGGCGATCAGCCCCAGCATTTT
CATSSDSRVGDQPQHF
>TRBV29-1|-|TRBJ1-2|-
TGCAGCGTTGAAACCTACTTCGGCTATGGCTACACCTTC
CSVETYFGYGYTF
>TRBV9|TRBD1|TRBJ1-2|-
TGTGCCAGCAGCGTAGTGTCAGGGGGTTCCTTCTATGGCTACACCTTC
CASSVVSGGSFYGYTF
>TRBV5-1|-|TRBJ2-7|-
TGCGCCAGCAGCTTTTCGAGTTTAGGGTCCTACGAGCAGTACTTC
CASSFSSLGSYEQYF
>TRBV5-5|-|TRBJ1-5|-
TGTGCCAGCAGTCCAGGACCTAATCAGCCCCAGCATTTT
CASSPGPNQPQHF
>TRBV20-1|-|TRBJ2-5|-
TGCAGTGCTACTACGCAAGAGACCCAGTACTTC
CSATTQETQYF
>TRBV2|-|TRBJ2-4|-
TGTGCCAGCAGTGAAGCCCCCAGGGTTCTAGCCAAAAACATTCAGTACTTC
CASSEAPRVLAKNIQYF
>TRBV25-1|-|TRBJ1-6|-
TGTGCCACTACCCCGGGACGCTATAATTCACCCCTCCACTTT
CATTPGRYNSPLHF
>TRBV5-6|-|TRBJ2-3|-
TGTGCCAGCAGCTTGGCAAGCGGTAGCACAGATACGCAGTATTTT
CASSLASGSTDTQYF
>TRBV9|TRBD2|TRBJ2-2|-
TGTGCCAGCAGCGGCGGTAGCGGGAGAAGTGGGGAGCTGTTTTTT
CASSGGSGRSGELFF
>TRBV2|-|TRBJ1-1|-
TGTGCCAGCAGTGACGGAGTTAGGGCTTTCTTT
CASSDGVRAFF
>TRBV7-8|-|TRBJ2-2|-
TGTGCCAGCAGCCCGGCGGGCACCGGGGAGCTGTTTTTT
CASSPAGTGELFF
>TRBV19|TRBD1|TRBJ2-1|-
TGTGCCAGTAGTATCCGGGACAGGGGGTACAATGAGCAGTTCTTC
CASSIRDRGYNEQFF
>TRBV6-5|-|TRBJ1-5|-
TGTGCCAGCAGTCCCAGAGGGAATCGCAATCAGCCCCAGCATTTT
CASSPRGNRNQPQHF
>TRBV7-2|-|TRBJ1-1|-
TGTGCCAGCAGCTTACCACGTGGGGGCACTGAAGCTTTCTTT
CASSLPRGGTEAFF
>TRBV5-1|TRBD1|TRBJ2-7|-
TGCGCCAACAGTTTAACAGGGGGGCACTACGAGCAGTACTTC
CANSLTGGHYEQYF
>TRBV27|TRBD2|TRBJ2-7|-
TGTGCCAGCAGTCCCTCGGGGGGGGACGATTCCTACGAGCAGTACTTC
CASSPSGGDDSYEQYF
>TRBV7-2|TRBD1|TRBJ2-7|-
TGTGCCAGCAGCTTCTCCGGGACAGGGGAGGCGCAGTACTTC
CASSFSGTGEAQYF
>TRBV10-3|TRBD2|TRBJ2-3|-
TGTGCCATCAGTGAAAGCACGGGGGGAGCGGCGGATACGCAGTATTTT
CAISESTGGAADTQYF
>TRBV28|-|TRBJ2-3|-
TGTGCCAGCAGTTTATCCGGGACGGGCGGCGGCACAGATACGCAGTATTTT
CASSLSGTGGGTDTQYF
>TRBV12-5|-|TRBJ1-3|-
TGTGCTAGTGGTTTGGGAACCCTCGGAAACACCATATATTTT
CASGLGTLGNTIYF
>TRBV5-1|-|TRBJ1-2|-
TGCGCCAGCAGCTCGGGAGATGGCTACACCTTC
CASSSGDGYTF
>TRBV2|-|TRBJ1-1|-
TGTGCCAGCAGCAGAGGCAGACAGAGGAACACTGAAGCTTTCTTT
CASSRGRQRNTEAFF
>TRBV19|TRBD2|TRBJ2-1|-
TGTGCCAGTAGTATTCTAGCGGGGGGGCGTAATGAGCAGTTCTTC
CASSILAGGRNEQFF